One and the same sample provided the 20 T cell receptor beta chains below, sequenced in a study of cytomegalovirus exposure and HLA in healthy donors. Vbeta (60) and Jbeta (13) primers were used in the PCR. Only in-frame clones appear in the TCRdb table, and some are missing; sequencing was by immunoSEQ multiplex PCR. The profile shows 150,000 or so clones, more than 70% of them singletons. Material: PBMCs. These receptor sequences come from a man aged 25-45 years in good health and CMV-seronegative.

The CDR3 DNA is TGTGCCAGCACCTACACGGGGGGATCGAACACCGGGGAGCTGTTTTTT. Translated: CASTYTGGSNTGELFF. V gene TRBV6-6 combines with J gene TRBJ2-2, with TRBD2 matching 7 bases. The CDR3 spans 16 residues. After removal of 7 bases from V and 0 bases from J, the junction contained 8 bases not matched to a gene. CDR1 MNHNY and CDR2 SVGAGI come from the germline V gene (reference sequence).

The chain combines TRBV7-8 with TRBJ2-1; 10 positions match TRBD2. The CDR3 loop spans 15 amino acids. From germline, CDR1 is SGHVS and CDR2 FQNEAQ. V lost 1 base to trimming and J lost 10 bases; unmatched junction nucleotides: 7. The CDR3 nucleotides read TGTGCCAGCAGCTTAGTAATCAGCGGGGGGGCCGAGCAGTTCTTC. It codes for CASSLVISGGAEQFF.

This chain connects TRBV4-1 to TRBJ2-3, with D possibly being TRBD2 (6 bases). CDR1 is MGHRA, CDR2 YSYEKL, per germline. V dropped 0 bases and J dropped 3 bases, with 13 bases sitting between them. The CDR3 runs to 16 residues. The CDR3 sequence: CASSQDLLAKTDTQYF. The CDR3 nucleotides read TGCGCCAGCAGCCAAGATCTACTAGCAAAGACAGATACGCAGTATTTT.

CDR3 residues: CSLQPVAGGETQYF. As DNA, the CDR3 is TGCAGTCTTCAACCAGTAGCGGGGGGGGAGACCCAGTACTTC. The chain recombines TRBV29-1 with TRBJ2-5; 11 bases map to TRBD2. The CDR3 has 14 amino acids. From germline, CDR1 is SQVTM and CDR2 ANQGSEA.

V usage is TRBV15 and J usage is TRBJ1-5; TRBD1 aligns across 12 bases. Germline CDR1 and CDR2: LNHNV and YYDKDF (reference sequence). V dropped 1 base and J dropped 5; count of bases not matched to a gene: 9. There are 18 residues in the CDR3. The CDR3 DNA reads as TGTGCCACCAGCAGAGCGTGGGGACAGGGGGCGCGGGATCAGCCCCAGCATTTT. Residues: CATSRAWGQGARDQPQHF.

The V call is TRBV7-8, the J call TRBJ1-1, with a weak D call TRBD1 (6 bases). V dropped 2 bases and J dropped 3 bases, with 10 bases sitting between them. Germline loops: CDR1 SGHVS, CDR2 FQNEAQ. The CDR3 is 14 residues long. This chain's CDR3 is CASSLLGAHTEAFF. The CDR3 bases are TGTGCCAGCAGCTTACTGGGGGCTCACACTGAAGCTTTCTTT. Combining the CDR3 with reference TRBV7-8 and TRBJ1-1 gives the whole variable domain GAGVSQSPRYKVAKRGQDVALRCDPISGHVSLFWYQQALGQGPEFLTYFQNEAQLDKSGLPSDRFFAERPEGSVSTLKIQRTQQEDSAVYLCASSLLGAHTEAFFGQGTRLTVV.

V is TRBV7-8 and J is TRBJ2-3; 9 nucleotides agree with TRBD1. This CDR3 comprises 17 residues. Per the germline V gene, CDR1 is SGHVS and CDR2 is FQNEAQ. V lost 1 base and J lost 0; bases outside the gene matches: 5. CDR3 in DNA: TGTGCCAGCAGCTTAGATGGGACAGGGACTAGCACAGATACGCAGTATTTT. This encodes CASSLDGTGTSTDTQYF.

Only one count was recorded for this clone. A junction boundary mismatches the germline segment, possibly from a read error. The rearrangement joins TRBV7-9 to TRBJ1-1; D unclear. CDR3 size: 11 residues. CDR1 and CDR2 (germline): SEHNR, FQNEAQ (reference sequence). The CDR3 spells CSSNFVGEAFF. DNA of the CDR3: TGTTCCAGCAACTTCGTTGGCGAAGCTTTCTTT.

V is TRBV27 and J is TRBJ1-1; D remains ambiguous. The CDR3 is 15 residues long. The V gene's germline CDR1 is MNHEY and CDR2 SMNVEV (reference sequence). V was trimmed by 6 bases and J by 4 bases, leaving 18 bases between them. CDR3 amino acids: CASRTSFKRGTEAFF. For the CDR3, the DNA is TGTGCCAGCAGAACCAGCTTCAAACGGGGCACTGAAGCTTTCTTT.

On this clone: This same CDR3 is encoded by further DNA sequences in the sample. The chain joins TRBV28 to TRBJ2-7, with D possibly being TRBD2 (6 bases). The V end lost 1 base, the J end lost 0 bases, and 7 bases lay between the germline ends. Germline CDR1 is MDHEN and CDR2 is SYDVKM. This CDR3 is 14 amino acids long. DNA for the CDR3: TGTGCCAGCAGTTTATACGGGAGCTCCTACGAGCAGTACTTC. Translation: CASSLYGSSYEQYF. Filled out from reference TRBV28 and TRBJ2-7, the complete variable domain reads DVKVTQSSRYLVKRTGEKVFLECVQDMDHENMFWYRQDPGLGLRLIYFSYDVKMKEKGDIPEGYSVSREKKERFSLILESASTNQTSMYLCASSLYGSSYEQYFGPGTRLTVT.

The chain uses TRBV13 and TRBJ1-5, with 10 positions matching TRBD1. Germline V gene sequence: CDR1 PRHDT, CDR2 FYEKMQ (reference sequence). The CDR3 has 15 residues. Losses at the gene ends were 5 bases for V and 3 bases for J; bases not matched to a gene: 4. The CDR3 reads CASSRGQGYNQPQHF. The CDR3 DNA is TGTGCCAGCAGCAGGGGACAGGGGTACAATCAGCCCCAGCATTTT.

The chain is built from TRBV5-1 and TRBJ2-1; 7 positions agree with TRBD1. This CDR3 is 15 amino acids long. Per germline, CDR1 SGHRS and CDR2 YFSETQ. J lost 4 bases, V lost 5 bases, and 9 bases had no gene match. As DNA, the CDR3 is TGCGCCAGCAGACAAGCCGGGACAGTATACAATGAGCAGTTCTTC. Amino acids: CASRQAGTVYNEQFF.

V is TRBV29-1 and J is TRBJ2-7, with 11 bases lining up with TRBD2. The V gene end was trimmed by 4 bases and the J gene end by 2 bases; junction bases not matched to a gene: 4. The CDR3 consists of 14 residues. Germline V gene sequence: CDR1 SQVTM, CDR2 ANQGSEA. In nucleotides, the CDR3 is TGCAGCGTTGCAGCTAGCGGGAGGCCCTACGAGCAGTACTTC. Its protein is CSVAASGRPYEQYF.

CDR3: CASRDSVYGYTF. DNA of the CDR3: TGTGCCAGCCGTGACAGCGTTTATGGCTACACCTTC. The chain employs TRBV6-5 and TRBJ1-2; tentatively, D is TRBD1 (5 bases). The CDR3 covers 12 residues. Trimming pared 8 bases from V and 5 bases from J, leaving 12 bases between. Per the germline V gene, CDR1 is MNHEY and CDR2 is SVGAGI.

The chain uses TRBV5-1 and TRBJ2-1; the match to TRBD2 covers 13 bases. Trimming took 4 bases from V and 4 from J; bases not matched to a gene: 14. Germline V gene sequence: CDR1 SGHRS, CDR2 YFSETQ. The length of the CDR3 is 19 residues. CDR3 in amino acids: CASSPGLAGTPNIYNEQFF. The CDR3 DNA is TGCGCCAGCAGCCCGGGACTAGCGGGGACCCCTAACATTTACAATGAGCAGTTCTTC.

The chain combines TRBV30 with TRBJ2-1, with 9 bases fitting TRBD2. V lost 4 bases, J lost 1 base, and 5 bases stayed unmatched. CDR1 is GTSNPN and CDR2 is SVGIG in the germline V gene (reference sequence). CDR3 length: 15 residues. The CDR3 sequence: CAWTSGGNSYNEQFF. The CDR3 region has the DNA TGTGCCTGGACGAGCGGGGGGAATTCCTACAATGAGCAGTTCTTC.

The chain carries TRBV28 and TRBJ2-6; D is unresolved. The CDR3 is 16 amino acids. The V end was cut by 1 base, the J end by 2 bases, with 9 bases between. The germline V gene encodes CDR1 MDHEN and CDR2 SYDVKM. The CDR3 DNA reads TGTGCCAGCAGTTTATACCGAGCCCCTGGGGCCAACGTCCTGACTTTC. It codes for CASSLYRAPGANVLTF.

The V and J genes are TRBV7-2 and TRBJ1-1; unclear D gene. Trimming pared 4 bases from V and 3 bases from J, leaving 15 bases between. The CDR3 extends over 15 amino acids. Germline V gene lookup returns CDR1 SGHTA and CDR2 FQGNSA. The CDR3 DNA reads TGTGCCAGCAGCTCCCCGGGAGTTTTGGACACTGAAGCTTTCTTT. Amino acid sequence: CASSSPGVLDTEAFF.

This clone was counted once. This chain joins TRBV30 and TRBJ1-1; unclear D gene. This CDR3 contains 15 residues. V lost 2 bases and J 4 bases, leaving 17 bases between the germline ends. The germline CDR1 and CDR2 sequences are GTSNPN and SVGIG (reference sequence). CDR3 amino acids: CAWSPQPDTFTEAFF. As DNA, the CDR3 is TGTGCCTGGAGTCCCCAGCCCGACACCTTCACTGAAGCTTTCTTT.

This sequence joins TRBV5-1 and TRBJ2-1; 8 nucleotides agree with TRBD2. The V gene end was trimmed by 1 base and the J gene end by 8 bases; junction bases not matched to a gene: 2. CDR3 length: 13 amino acids. Germline V gene data show CDR1 as SGHRS and CDR2 as YFSETQ. CDR3 in amino acids: CASSLTSGDEQFF. The DNA for the CDR3 is TGCGCCAGCAGCTTGACTAGCGGCGATGAGCAGTTCTTC.